The 25 T cell receptor beta chains below were found in one sample sequenced in a study of cytomegalovirus exposure and HLA in healthy donors. 13 Jbeta primers and 60 Vbeta primers were used for the PCR. Assay used: immunoSEQ multiplex PCR; TCRdb lists only in-frame clones, some missing. The profile covers more than 100,000 clones, with 75% to 80% appearing a single time and 3.3% taken by the ten largest. The sequencing sample was made of PBMCs. All receptors come from a woman aged 25-40 years in good health and CMV-seropositive.

V usage is TRBV5-1 and J usage is TRBJ2-5; D might be TRBD2 (6 bases). V was trimmed by 0 bases and J by 1 base, leaving 7 bases between them. Germline CDR1 is SGHRS and CDR2 is YFSETQ. The CDR3 runs 14 residues. As DNA, the CDR3 is TGCGCCAGCAGCTTGGGGGGGGTCCAAGAGACCCAGTACTTC. Translating gives CASSLGGVQETQYF.

The chain combines TRBV4-1 with TRBJ2-1; 13 nucleotides match TRBD2. The CDR3 is made up of 19 amino acids. Germline CDR1 is MGHRA and CDR2 is YSYEKL. Germline trimming cut 1 base from V and 0 bases from J; bases unmatched to any gene: 6. Here the CDR3 DNA reads TGCGCCAGCAGCCAAGGACTAGCGGGGGGTTACAGCTCCTACAATGAGCAGTTCTTC. Translating it yields CASSQGLAGGYSSYNEQFF.

The rearrangement joins TRBV29-1 to TRBJ2-7; TRBD1 aligns across 8 bases. CDR3 length equals 11 residues. V trimming: 6 bases; J trimming: 7 bases; junction bases outside the gene matches: 5. In germline, CDR1 is SQVTM, CDR2 ANQGSEA. CDR3 sequence (DNA): TGCAGCGTCGCGACAGGGGATGAGCAGTACTTC. The encoded protein is CSVATGDEQYF.

This chain uses TRBV18 with TRBJ1-2, with 7 bases that match TRBD1. Unmatched junction bases numbered 5, after V lost 0 bases and J lost 4 bases. CDR1 and CDR2 from the germline V gene are KGHSH and LQKENI. This CDR3 comprises 15 residues. DNA for the CDR3: TGTGCCAGCTCACCACCCCCAGGGGGAGGCTATGGCTACACCTTC. Translating gives CASSPPPGGGYGYTF.

V and J are TRBV2 and TRBJ2-5, with 7 bases fitting TRBD2. V was pared by 6 bases and J by 5 bases, with 6 bases of the junction left unmatched. This CDR3 contains 13 residues. Per germline, CDR1 SNHLY and CDR2 FYNNEI. The CDR3 sequence: CASRGLVGETQYF. The CDR3 nucleotides read TGTGCCAGCAGAGGACTAGTCGGCGAGACCCAGTACTTC.

The rearrangement joins TRBV5-1 to TRBJ2-5; the match to TRBD2 covers 9 bases. The CDR3 totals 12 residues. V gave up 9 bases and J gave up 3 bases; unmatched junction bases: 3. Germline V gene data show CDR1 as SGHRS and CDR2 as YFSETQ. The CDR3 nucleotides are TGCGCCACCTCTAGCGGGGAAGAGACCCAGTACTTC. Its translation: CATSSGEETQYF.

This clone was seen a single time. V is TRBV7-2 and J is TRBJ2-1; 10 bases align to TRBD2. Looked up from germline, CDR1 is SGHTA and CDR2 is FQGNSA. The CDR3 is 16 residues long. The V segment lost 5 bases and the J segment 4 bases; nucleotides outside the gene matches: 8. The CDR3 region has the DNA TGTGCCAGCAGCCCGATAGAGCGGGGGGGTTACAATGAGCAGTTCTTC. Its protein product is CASSPIERGGYNEQFF.

This rearrangement joins TRBV4-1 to TRBJ2-6, with TRBD1 identical over 8 bases. CDR3 size: 20 residues. Looked up from germline, CDR1 is MGHRA and CDR2 is YSYEKL. Germline trimming cut 1 base from V and 1 base from J; bases unmatched to any gene: 12. The CDR3 DNA sequence: TGCGCCAGCAGCCAAGCCCACCAGGGGGCAGGACTTTCTGGGGCCAACGTCCTGACTTTC. Translating it yields CASSQAHQGAGLSGANVLTF.

V usage is TRBV28 and J usage is TRBJ1-6, with D unresolved. V lost 5 bases and J lost 0, with 8 bases in between. Looked up from germline, CDR1 is MDHEN and CDR2 is SYDVKM. The CDR3 covers 15 residues. The CDR3 region is CASSIHGSYNSPLHF. DNA of the CDR3: TGTGCCAGCAGTATCCACGGCTCCTATAATTCACCCCTCCACTTT.

This clone came up once. This rearrangement joins TRBV9 to TRBJ1-1; the D is unclear. The CDR3 consists of 15 residues. Trimming took off 4 bases at V and 1 base at J, with 14 bases between the two ends. Per the germline V gene, CDR1 is SGDLS and CDR2 is YYNGEE. The DNA of the CDR3 is TGTGCCAGCAGCCCTCTCGCACAAACGAACACTGAAGCTTTCTTT. Encoded protein: CASSPLAQTNTEAFF.

This clone was counted a few times. The V call is TRBV4-1, the J call TRBJ1-1; a weak D match, TRBD1 (6 bases). Trimming took off 1 base at V and 6 bases at J, with 12 bases between the two ends. Germline-derived CDR1 and CDR2 are MGHRA and YSYEKL. The length of the CDR3 is 14 residues. This CDR3 is CASSQGKGEPEAFF. The CDR3 nucleotides read TGCGCCAGCAGCCAAGGGAAGGGGGAGCCTGAAGCTTTCTTT.

This chain links TRBV27 with TRBJ2-2, with TRBD1 matching over 7 bases. V shed 5 bases and J 4 bases; nucleotides not matched to a gene: 13. The CDR3 length is 17 residues. Germline values: CDR1 MNHEY, CDR2 SMNVEV (reference sequence). CDR3 region: CASSMGRLGQLTGELFF. DNA of the CDR3: TGTGCCAGCAGTATGGGCCGACTGGGACAGCTCACCGGGGAGCTGTTTTTT.

J is TRBJ1-5 and V is TRBV12-5; 8 nucleotides match TRBD1. The CDR3 is 14 amino acids. V gave up 6 bases and J gave up 7 bases; unmatched junction bases: 8. From germline, CDR1 is LGHNT and CDR2 FRNRAP. The CDR3 bases are TGTGCTAGTGGCGGGGGGTCAGGGGGCCAGCCCCAGCATTTT. This encodes CASGGGSGGQPQHF.

The rearrangement joins TRBV28 to TRBJ1-4, with D possibly matching TRBD1 (6 bases). The germline CDR1 and CDR2 sequences are MDHEN and SYDVKM. The CDR3 spans 13 residues. V was trimmed by 10 bases and J by 2 bases, leaving 11 bases between them. The CDR3 here is CATFGQTNEKLFF. Written as DNA, the CDR3 is TGTGCCACCTTCGGACAGACTAATGAAAAACTGTTTTTT.

This chain links TRBV2 with TRBJ2-3, with TRBD2 identical over 7 bases. The V and J ends lost 11 bases and 3 bases, in that order; junction bases with no gene match: 8. The CDR3 contains 13 residues. Germline loops: CDR1 SNHLY, CDR2 FYNNEI. Written as DNA, the CDR3 is TGTGCCGGCGCGGGGGTGGGGACAGATACGCAGTATTTT. Its translation: CAGAGVGTDTQYF.

A few counts support this clone. The chain is built from TRBV12-5 and TRBJ1-6; 9 bases map to TRBD1. J gave up 9 bases and V 4 bases, and 7 bases lay outside the gene matches. CDR3 length equals 15 residues. The germline V gene has CDR1 LGHNT and CDR2 FRNRAP. This CDR3 reads CASGWGGQGGSPLHF. DNA for the CDR3: TGTGCTAGTGGTTGGGGGGGACAGGGAGGTTCACCCCTCCACTTT.

The V gene is TRBV29-1, the J gene TRBJ2-2; 9 bases align to TRBD1. CDR1 is SQVTM and CDR2 is ANQGSEA in the germline V gene. The ends lost 4 bases at V and 4 bases at J; junction bases unmatched: 7. The CDR3 consists of 15 residues. The DNA for the CDR3 is TGCAGCGTTGGAGCCGCGGGACAGGGCACCGGGGAGCTGTTTTTT. Its protein product is CSVGAAGQGTGELFF.

The J gene is TRBJ2-7, the V gene TRBV7-6; D is possibly TRBD2 (7 bases). Germline values: CDR1 SGHVS, CDR2 FNYEAQ. The ends were cut back, 0 bases at V and 3 bases at J, with 12 bases in the middle. This CDR3 has 15 amino acids. The CDR3 bases are TGTGCCAGCAGCTTAGCGGGGGGGGCAATCTACGAGCAGTACTTC. It specifies CASSLAGGAIYEQYF. The full variable domain, its missing parts supplied by reference TRBV7-6 and TRBJ2-7, is GAGVSQSPRYKVTKRGQDVALRCDPISGHVSLYWYRQALGQGPEFLTYFNYEAQQDKSGLPNDRFSAERPEGSISTLTIQRTEQRDSAMYRCASSLAGGAIYEQYFGPGTRLTVT.

This clone occurred a few times. The CDR3 here is CATGLGTSSYEQYF. In DNA form, the CDR3 reads TGTGCCACCGGCCTTGGGACTAGCTCCTACGAGCAGTACTTC. The V and J genes are TRBV10-3 and TRBJ2-7; 8 positions match TRBD2. This CDR3 spans 14 amino acids. The junction had 8 bases not matched to a gene; V was cut back by 10 bases and J by 0 bases. The germline V gene has CDR1 ENHRY and CDR2 SYGVKD.

This clone was picked up a small number of times. The chain joins TRBV4-2 to TRBJ2-3; weak D call: TRBD1 (5 bases). Trimming stripped 0 bases from V and 1 base from J, with 8 bases between. From germline, CDR1 is LGHNA and CDR2 YNFKEQ. There are 15 residues in the CDR3. This chain's CDR3 is CASSQDPTGTDTQYF. In nucleotides, the CDR3 is TGTGCCAGCAGCCAAGATCCGACAGGCACAGATACGCAGTATTTT.

The chain links TRBV6-1 to TRBJ2-2; 8 bases map to TRBD1. J gave up 0 bases and V 4 bases, and 4 bases lay outside the gene matches. The CDR3 spans 16 residues. CDR1 is MNHNS and CDR2 is SASEGT in the germline V gene. The CDR3 loop is CASSVSQGANTGELFF. CDR3 in DNA: TGTGCCAGCAGTGTCTCACAGGGGGCGAACACCGGGGAGCTGTTTTTT.

V gene TRBV7-9 combines with J gene TRBJ1-5; 10 bases map to TRBD1. J lost 7 bases, V lost 5 bases, and 5 bases had no gene match. There are 14 residues in the CDR3. The germline V gene encodes CDR1 SEHNR and CDR2 FQNEAQ (reference sequence). The DNA for the CDR3 is TGTGCCAGCAGCCGCGGGACAGGGGAGCAGCCCCAGCATTTT. This encodes CASSRGTGEQPQHF.

This clone occurred a few times. This sequence joins TRBV7-9 and TRBJ1-1, with D uncertain. Trimming took off 0 bases at V and 1 base at J, with 3 bases between the two ends. In germline, CDR1 is SEHNR, CDR2 FQNEAQ (reference sequence). The CDR3 contains 13 residues. CDR3 in amino acids: CASSLAGNTEAFF. CDR3 bases: TGTGCCAGCAGCTTAGCCGGGAACACTGAAGCTTTCTTT.

V usage is TRBV4-3 and J usage is TRBJ2-7; 11 nucleotides agree with TRBD1. With V trimmed by 3 bases and J by 2 bases, 3 bases remained unmatched. From germline, CDR1 is LGHNA and CDR2 YSLEER. CDR3 length equals 15 residues. The CDR3 loop is CASSQGGQGAYEQYF. The CDR3 DNA reads TGCGCCAGCAGCCAGGGGGGACAGGGGGCCTACGAGCAGTACTTC.

The chain joins TRBV28 to TRBJ1-5; the D gene is possibly TRBD1 (5 bases). Germline CDR1 and CDR2: MDHEN and SYDVKM. There are 15 residues in the CDR3. V was shortened by 2 bases and J by 7 bases, with 15 bases between the two germline ends. The CDR3 DNA follows: TGTGCCAGCAGTTTAAGACAGATCCCCTTACAGCCCCAGCATTTT. Residues: CASSLRQIPLQPQHF.